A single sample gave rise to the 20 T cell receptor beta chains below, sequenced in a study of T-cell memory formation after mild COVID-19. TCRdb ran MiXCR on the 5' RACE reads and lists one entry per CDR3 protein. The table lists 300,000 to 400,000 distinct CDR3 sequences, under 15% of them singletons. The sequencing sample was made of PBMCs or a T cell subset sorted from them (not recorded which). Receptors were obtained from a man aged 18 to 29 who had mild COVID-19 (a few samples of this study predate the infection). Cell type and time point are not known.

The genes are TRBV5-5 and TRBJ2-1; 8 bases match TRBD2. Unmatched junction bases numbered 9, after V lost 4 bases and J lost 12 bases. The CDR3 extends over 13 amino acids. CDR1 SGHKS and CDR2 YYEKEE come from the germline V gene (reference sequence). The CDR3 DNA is TGTGCCAGCAGCGCCCTCACCCGGGAGGGGCAGTTCTTC. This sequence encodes CASSALTREGQFF.

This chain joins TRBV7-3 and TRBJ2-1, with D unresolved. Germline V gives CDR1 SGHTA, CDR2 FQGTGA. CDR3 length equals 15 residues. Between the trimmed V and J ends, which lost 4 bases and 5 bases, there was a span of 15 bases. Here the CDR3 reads CASSSGMKLDNEQFF. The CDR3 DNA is TGTGCCAGCAGCTCCGGTATGAAGCTAGACAATGAGCAGTTCTTC.

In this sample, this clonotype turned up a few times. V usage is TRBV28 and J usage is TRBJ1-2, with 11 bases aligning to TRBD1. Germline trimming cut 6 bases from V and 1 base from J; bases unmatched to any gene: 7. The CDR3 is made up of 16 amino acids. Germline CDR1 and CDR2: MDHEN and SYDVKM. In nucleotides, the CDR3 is TGTGCCAGCAGCAAGGACAGGGGGCTTATTAACTATGGCTACACCTTC. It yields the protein CASSKDRGLINYGYTF.

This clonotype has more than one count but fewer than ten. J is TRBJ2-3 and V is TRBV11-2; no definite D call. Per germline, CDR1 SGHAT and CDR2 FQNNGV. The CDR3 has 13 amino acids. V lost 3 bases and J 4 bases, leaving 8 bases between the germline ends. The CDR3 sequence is CASSFSYADTQYF. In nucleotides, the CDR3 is TGTGCCAGCAGCTTTTCCTATGCAGATACGCAGTATTTT.

DNA for the CDR3: TGCGCCAGCAGCCCTGTCCGGGCCTACGAGCAGTACTTC. It codes for CASSPVRAYEQYF. This chain links TRBV4-1 with TRBJ2-7; D unresolved. V lost 4 bases, J lost 2 bases, and 9 bases lay in between. This CDR3 region has 13 residues. In germline, CDR1 is MGHRA, CDR2 YSYEKL.

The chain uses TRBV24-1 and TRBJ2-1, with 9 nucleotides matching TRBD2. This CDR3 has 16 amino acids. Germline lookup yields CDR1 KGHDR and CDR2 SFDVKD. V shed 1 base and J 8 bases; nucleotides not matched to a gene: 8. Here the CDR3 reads CATSDLAAGGLHEQFF. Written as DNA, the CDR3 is TGTGCCACCAGTGATTTAGCGGCGGGGGGGCTCCATGAGCAGTTCTTC.

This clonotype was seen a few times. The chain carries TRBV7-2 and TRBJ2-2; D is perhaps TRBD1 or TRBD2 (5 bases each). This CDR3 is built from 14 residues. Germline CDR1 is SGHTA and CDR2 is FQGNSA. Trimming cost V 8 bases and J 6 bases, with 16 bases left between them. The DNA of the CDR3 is TGTGCCAGCCGCGCCCCCGGGGCCGCCGGGGAGCTGTTTTTT. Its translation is CASRAPGAAGELFF.

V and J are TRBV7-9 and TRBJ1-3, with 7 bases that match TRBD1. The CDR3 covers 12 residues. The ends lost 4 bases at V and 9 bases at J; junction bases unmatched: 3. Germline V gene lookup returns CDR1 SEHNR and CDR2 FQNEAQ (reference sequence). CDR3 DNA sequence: TGTGCCAGCAGCTCGACAGGGTCCACCATATATTTT. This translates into CASSSTGSTIYF.

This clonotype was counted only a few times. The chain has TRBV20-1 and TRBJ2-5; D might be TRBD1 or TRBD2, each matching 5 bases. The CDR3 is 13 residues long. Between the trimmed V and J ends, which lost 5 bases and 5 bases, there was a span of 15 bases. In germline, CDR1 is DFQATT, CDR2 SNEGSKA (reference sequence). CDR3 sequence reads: CSAWDPGKETQYF. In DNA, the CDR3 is TGCAGTGCTTGGGACCCCGGAAAGGAGACCCAGTACTTC.

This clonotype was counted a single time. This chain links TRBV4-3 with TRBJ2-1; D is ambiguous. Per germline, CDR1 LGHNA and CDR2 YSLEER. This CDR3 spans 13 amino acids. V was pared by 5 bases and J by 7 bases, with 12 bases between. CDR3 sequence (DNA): TGCGCCAGCAGCGGTAATTCCCTTAATGAGCAGTTCTTC. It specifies CASSGNSLNEQFF.

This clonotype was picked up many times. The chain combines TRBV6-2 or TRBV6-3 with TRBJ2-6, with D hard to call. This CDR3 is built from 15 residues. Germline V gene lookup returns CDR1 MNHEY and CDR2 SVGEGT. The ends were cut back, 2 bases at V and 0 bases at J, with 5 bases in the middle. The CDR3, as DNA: TGTGCCAGCAGTTACATCTTCTCTGGGGCCAACGTCCTGACTTTC. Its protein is CASSYIFSGANVLTF.

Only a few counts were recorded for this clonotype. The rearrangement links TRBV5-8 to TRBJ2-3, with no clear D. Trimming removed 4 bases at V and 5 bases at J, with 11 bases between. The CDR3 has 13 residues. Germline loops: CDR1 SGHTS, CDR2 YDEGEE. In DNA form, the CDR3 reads TGTGCCAGCAGCCGGAGCCTTGGAGATACGCAGTATTTT. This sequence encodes CASSRSLGDTQYF.

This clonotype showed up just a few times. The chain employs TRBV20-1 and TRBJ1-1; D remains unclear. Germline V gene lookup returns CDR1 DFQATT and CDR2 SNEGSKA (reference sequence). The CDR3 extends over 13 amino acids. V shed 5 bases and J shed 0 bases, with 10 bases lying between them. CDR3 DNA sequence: TGCAGTGCTCCGGGCCGATTGAACACTGAAGCTTTCTTT. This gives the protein CSAPGRLNTEAFF.

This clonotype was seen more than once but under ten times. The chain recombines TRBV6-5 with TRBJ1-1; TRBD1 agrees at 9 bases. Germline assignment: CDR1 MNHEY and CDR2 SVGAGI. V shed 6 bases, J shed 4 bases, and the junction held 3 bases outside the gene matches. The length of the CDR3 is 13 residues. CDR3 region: CASRETGGTEAFF. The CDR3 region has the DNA TGTGCCAGCAGGGAGACAGGGGGCACTGAAGCTTTCTTT.

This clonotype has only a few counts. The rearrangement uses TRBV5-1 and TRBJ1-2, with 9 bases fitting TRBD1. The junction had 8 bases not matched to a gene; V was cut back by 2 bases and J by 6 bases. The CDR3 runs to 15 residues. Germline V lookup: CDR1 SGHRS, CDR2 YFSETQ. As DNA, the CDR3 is TGCGCCAGCAGCTTTGGACAGGGGAGGACGCATGGCTACACCTTC. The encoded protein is CASSFGQGRTHGYTF.

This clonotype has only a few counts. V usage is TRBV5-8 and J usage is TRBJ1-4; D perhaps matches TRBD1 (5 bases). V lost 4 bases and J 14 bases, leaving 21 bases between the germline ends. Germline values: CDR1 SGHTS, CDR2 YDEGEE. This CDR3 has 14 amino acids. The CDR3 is CASSLSGLRVGLFF. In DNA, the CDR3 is TGTGCCAGCAGCCTTTCGGGACTACGAGTAGGGCTGTTTTTT. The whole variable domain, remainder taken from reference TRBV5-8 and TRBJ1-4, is EAGVTQSPTHLIKTRGQQATLRCSPISGHTSVYWYQQALGLGLQFLLWYDEGEERNRGNFPPRFSGRQFPNYSSELNVNALELEDSALYLCASSLSGLRVGLFFGSGTQLSVL.

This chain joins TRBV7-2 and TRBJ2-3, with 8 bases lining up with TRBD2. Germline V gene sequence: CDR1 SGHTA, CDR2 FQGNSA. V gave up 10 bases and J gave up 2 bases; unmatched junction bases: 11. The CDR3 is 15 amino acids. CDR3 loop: CAIIPGGPLTDTQYF. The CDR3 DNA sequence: TGTGCCATCATCCCGGGGGGGCCCCTCACAGATACGCAGTATTTT.

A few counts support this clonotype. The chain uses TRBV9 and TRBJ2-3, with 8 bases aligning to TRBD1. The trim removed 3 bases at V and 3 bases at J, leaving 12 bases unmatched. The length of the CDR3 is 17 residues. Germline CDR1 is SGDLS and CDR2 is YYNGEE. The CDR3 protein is CASSGWTGQYGTDTQYF. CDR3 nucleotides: TGTGCCAGCAGCGGATGGACAGGGCAATACGGGACAGATACGCAGTATTTT.

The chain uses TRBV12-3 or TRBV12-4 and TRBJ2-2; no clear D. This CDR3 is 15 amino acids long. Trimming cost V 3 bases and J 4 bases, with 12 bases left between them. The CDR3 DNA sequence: TGTGCCAGCAGTTTGGCGGCAGGACCCACCGGGGAGCTGTTTTTT. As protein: CASSLAAGPTGELFF.

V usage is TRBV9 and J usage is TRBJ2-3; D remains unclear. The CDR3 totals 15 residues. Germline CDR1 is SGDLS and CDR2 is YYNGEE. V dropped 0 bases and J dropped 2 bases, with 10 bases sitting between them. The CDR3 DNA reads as TGTGCCAGCAGCGTAGCACAGTACTCCACAGATACGCAGTATTTT. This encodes CASSVAQYSTDTQYF. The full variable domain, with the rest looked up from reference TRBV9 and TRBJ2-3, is DSGVTQTPKHLITATGQRVTLRCSPRSGDLSVYWYQQSLDQGLQFLIQYYNGEERAKGNILERFSAQQFPDLHSELNLSSLELGDSALYFCASSVAQYSTDTQYFGPGTRLTVL.